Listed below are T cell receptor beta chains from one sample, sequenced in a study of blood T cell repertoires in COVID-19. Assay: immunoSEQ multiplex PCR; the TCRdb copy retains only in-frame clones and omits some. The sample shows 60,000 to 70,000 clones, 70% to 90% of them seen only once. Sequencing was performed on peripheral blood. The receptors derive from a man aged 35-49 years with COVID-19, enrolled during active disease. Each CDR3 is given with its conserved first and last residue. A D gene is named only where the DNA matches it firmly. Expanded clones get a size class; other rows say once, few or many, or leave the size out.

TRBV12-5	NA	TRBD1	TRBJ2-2	TGTGCTAGTGGTTCCCGTCTGGGGACAGGGCACACCGGGGAGCTGTTTTTT	CASGSRLGTGHTGELFF
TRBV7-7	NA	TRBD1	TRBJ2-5	TGTGCCAGCAGCCGGGACAGCTTACAAGAGACCCAGTACTTC	CASSRDSLQETQYF
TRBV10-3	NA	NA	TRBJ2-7	TGTGCCATCAGTGACAGGCCCTACGAGCAGTACTTC	CAISDRPYEQYF
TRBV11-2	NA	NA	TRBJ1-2	TGTGCCAGCACTAGACAGGAGGCGTCCCTTAACTATGGCTACACCTTC	CASTRQEASLNYGYTF
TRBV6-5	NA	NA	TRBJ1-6	TGTGCCAGCAGTTACGATACCAGGTCGTATAATTCACCCCTCCACTTT	CASSYDTRSYNSPLHF
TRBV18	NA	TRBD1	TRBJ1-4	TGTGCCAGCTCACCTGGACAGGGGTATGAAAAACTGTTTTTT	CASSPGQGYEKLFF
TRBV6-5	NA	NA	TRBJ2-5	TGTGCCAGCGCAGGGGGGACATGGGAGACCCAGTACTTC	CASAGGTWETQYF
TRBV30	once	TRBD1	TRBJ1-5	TGTGCCTGGAGTGTGTCCGACAGGGATCAGCCCCAGCATTTT	CAWSVSDRDQPQHF
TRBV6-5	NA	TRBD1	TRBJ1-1	TGTGCCAGCAGAGGACAGGGATTGGGCACTGAAGCTTTCTTT	CASRGQGLGTEAFF
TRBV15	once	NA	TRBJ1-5	TGTGCCACCAGACCACCTGGACAGTATCAGCCCCAGCATTTT	CATRPPGQYQPQHF
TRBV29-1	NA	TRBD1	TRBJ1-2	TGCAGCGTTGACCTTTACGTAGGGGGCGGAGGCTATGGCTACACCTTC	CSVDLYVGGGGYGYTF
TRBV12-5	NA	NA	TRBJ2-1	TGTGCTAGTGGTTTGGGACAAGTCTACAATGAGCAGTTCTTC	CASGLGQVYNEQFF
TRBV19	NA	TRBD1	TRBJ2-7	TGTGCCAGTAGTACGGGACAGTCCTACGAGCAGTACTTC	CASSTGQSYEQYF
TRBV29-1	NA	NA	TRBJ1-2	TGCAGCGTTGTAGTTTGGGGGGACGACTATGGCTACACCTTC	CSVVVWGDDYGYTF
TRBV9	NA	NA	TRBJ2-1	TGTGCCAGCAGCGGAACTCCCCGATCGAATGAGCAGTTCTTC	CASSGTPRSNEQFF
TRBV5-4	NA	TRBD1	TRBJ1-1	TGTGCCAGCAGCTTTTCGACAGGGAATACTGAAGCTTTCTTT	CASSFSTGNTEAFF
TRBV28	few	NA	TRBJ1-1	TGTGCCAGCGCAAGCGGACAGAACGAAGAAGCTTTCTTT	CASASGQNEEAFF
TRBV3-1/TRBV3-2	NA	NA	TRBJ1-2	TGTGCCAGCAGCCAAGAGAGTGCTAACTATGGCTACACCTTC	CASSQESANYGYTF
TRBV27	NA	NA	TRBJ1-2	TGTGCCAGCAGTTTAACAGGCGTTAATGGCTACACCTTC	CASSLTGVNGYTF
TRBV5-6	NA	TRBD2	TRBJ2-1	TGTGCCAGCAGCCTAACTAGCGGGAGCTACAATGAGCAGTTCTTC	CASSLTSGSYNEQFF
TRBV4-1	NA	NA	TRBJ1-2	TGCGCCAGCAGCCAACAGGGCTATGGCTACACCTTC	CASSQQGYGYTF
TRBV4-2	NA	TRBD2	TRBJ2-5	TGTGCCAGCAGCCCCCGGGGTAGCGGGGAAGAGACCCAGTACTTC	CASSPRGSGEETQYF
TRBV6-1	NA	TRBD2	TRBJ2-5	TGTGCCAGCAGTGAAGCCCCGGGACTAGCGCCAGAAACCCAGTACTTC	CASSEAPGLAPETQYF
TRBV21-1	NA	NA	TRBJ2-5	TGTGCCAGGGGGGGGGCACAAGAGACCCAGTACTTC	CARGGAQETQYF
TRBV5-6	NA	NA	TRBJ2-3	TGTGCCAGCAGCTTGGAGGGGCGCCGGCTCACAGATACGCAGTATTTT	CASSLEGRRLTDTQYF
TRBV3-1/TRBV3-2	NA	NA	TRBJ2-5	TGTGCCAGCAGCCCTTCAGTTGATGAGACCCAGTACTTC	CASSPSVDETQYF
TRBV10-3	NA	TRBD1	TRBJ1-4	TGTGCCACGGGACAGGGATTTTTTGAAAAACTGTTTTTT	CATGQGFFEKLFF
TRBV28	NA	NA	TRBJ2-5	TGTGCCAGCAGTTTTGCCGGGGGGCGAGAGACCCAGTACTTC	CASSFAGGRETQYF
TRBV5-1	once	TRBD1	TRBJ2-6	TGCGCCAGCAGCTTGACAGGGGATTCTGGGGCCAACGTCCTGACTTTC	CASSLTGDSGANVLTF
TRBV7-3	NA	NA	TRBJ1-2	TGTGCCAGCAGCCCTTCGACAGATTCGGGCTATGGCTACACCTTC	CASSPSTDSGYGYTF
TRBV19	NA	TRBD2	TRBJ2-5	TGTGCTTCGCAACCCCGGGGGGGCGAGGAGACCCAGTACTTC	CASQPRGGEETQYF
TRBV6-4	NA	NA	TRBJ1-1	TGTGCCAGCAGGGACACAAACCGGAACACTGAAGCTTTCTTT	CASRDTNRNTEAFF
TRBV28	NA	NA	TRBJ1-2	TGTGCCAGCAGTGCCGGGGGAAAGGTCTCGGATGGCTACACCTTC	CASSAGGKVSDGYTF
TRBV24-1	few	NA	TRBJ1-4	TGTGCCACCAGTGATTTGGGGGGAGGGGAGAGGAGTGAAAAACTGTTTTTT	CATSDLGGGERSEKLFF
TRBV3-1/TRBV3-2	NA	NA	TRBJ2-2	TGTGCCAGCAGTAAGGGGGACAATGGCGGGGAGCTGTTTTTT	CASSKGDNGGELFF
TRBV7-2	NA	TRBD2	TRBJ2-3	TGTGCCAGCTTCTCGGGAGGAGCGGGCACAGATACGCAGTATTTT	CASFSGGAGTDTQYF
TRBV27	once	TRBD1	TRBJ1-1	TGTGCCAGCAGTTATGGGACAGGGGTGAACACTGAAGCTTTCTTT	CASSYGTGVNTEAFF
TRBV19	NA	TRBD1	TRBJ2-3	TGTGCCAGTACACGTGGCGGGACAGGCTCAGATACGCAGTATTTT	CASTRGGTGSDTQYF
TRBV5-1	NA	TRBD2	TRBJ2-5	TGCGCCAGCAGCCCCGGGACTAGGGGTCGAGAGACCCAGTACTTC	CASSPGTRGRETQYF
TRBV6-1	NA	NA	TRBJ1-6	TGTGCCAGCAGTGACCAACCGGGACTTCAGAATAATTCACCCCTCCACTTT	CASSDQPGLQNNSPLHF
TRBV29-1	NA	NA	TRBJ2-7	TGCGCCGGTAGGGAGTCGACCTACGAGCAGTACTTC	CAGRESTYEQYF
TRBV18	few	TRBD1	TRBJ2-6	TGTGCCAGCTCACCACCTCGGACAGGGATATCTGGGGCCAACGTCCTGACTTTC	CASSPPRTGISGANVLTF
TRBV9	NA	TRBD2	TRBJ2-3	TGTGCCAGCAGCGTCACTAGCGGGAATCACGATACGCAGTATTTT	CASSVTSGNHDTQYF
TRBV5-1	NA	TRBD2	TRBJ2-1	TGCGCCAGCAGCGCGGGGGGATTTTGGAATGAGCAGTTCTTC	CASSAGGFWNEQFF
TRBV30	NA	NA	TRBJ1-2	TGTGCCTGGAGCTGGAGATATGGCTACACCTTC	CAWSWRYGYTF
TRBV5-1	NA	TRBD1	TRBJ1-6	TGCGCCAGCAGGGCAACAGGGGGTGAATCACCCCTCCACTTT	CASRATGGESPLHF
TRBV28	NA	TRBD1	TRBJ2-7	TGTGCCAGCAGTTTAGTTAAGGGGGCTTCTTACGAGCAGTACTTC	CASSLVKGASYEQYF
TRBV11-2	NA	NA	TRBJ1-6	TGTGCCAGCAGCGTCGGCCGGTGGCCCAGGGATTCACCCCTCCACTTT	CASSVGRWPRDSPLHF
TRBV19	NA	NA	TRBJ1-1	TGTGCCAGTAGTTTCACAGGTGTCACTGAAGCTTTCTTT	CASSFTGVTEAFF
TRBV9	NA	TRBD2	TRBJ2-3	TGTGCCAGCAGCCGCGCGACTAGCGGCACAGATACGCAGTATTTT	CASSRATSGTDTQYF
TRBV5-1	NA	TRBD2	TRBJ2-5	TGCGCCAGCAGCTTGCGTGTGGGGGGGTCTCAAGAGACCCAGTACTTC	CASSLRVGGSQETQYF
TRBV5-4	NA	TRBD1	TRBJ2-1	TGTGCCAGCAGCCTCGACCTCACAGGGGCCCATGAGCAGTTCTTC	CASSLDLTGAHEQFF
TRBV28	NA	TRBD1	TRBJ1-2	TGTGCCAGCAGTTCGTCCGGGACAGGGAACTATGGCTACACCTTC	CASSSSGTGNYGYTF
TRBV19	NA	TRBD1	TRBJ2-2	TGTGCCAGTAGTATAGTTGGCAGGGGGAGCACCGGGGAGCTGTTTTTT	CASSIVGRGSTGELFF
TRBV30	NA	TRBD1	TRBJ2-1	TGTGCCTGGAGTGTACAGGGGACCCATGAGCAGTTCTTC	CAWSVQGTHEQFF
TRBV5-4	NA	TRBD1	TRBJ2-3	TGTGCCAGCAGCCCACAGGGGGCAGATACGCAGTATTTT	CASSPQGADTQYF
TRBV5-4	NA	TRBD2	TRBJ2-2	TGTGCCAGCAGCTCCGGGACTAGCGGGGGGGCGGGCACCGGGGAGCTGTTTTTT	CASSSGTSGGAGTGELFF
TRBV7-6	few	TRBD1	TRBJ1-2	TGTGCCAGCAGCCCCGCCGGACAGGGGGAATATGGCTACACCTTC	CASSPAGQGEYGYTF